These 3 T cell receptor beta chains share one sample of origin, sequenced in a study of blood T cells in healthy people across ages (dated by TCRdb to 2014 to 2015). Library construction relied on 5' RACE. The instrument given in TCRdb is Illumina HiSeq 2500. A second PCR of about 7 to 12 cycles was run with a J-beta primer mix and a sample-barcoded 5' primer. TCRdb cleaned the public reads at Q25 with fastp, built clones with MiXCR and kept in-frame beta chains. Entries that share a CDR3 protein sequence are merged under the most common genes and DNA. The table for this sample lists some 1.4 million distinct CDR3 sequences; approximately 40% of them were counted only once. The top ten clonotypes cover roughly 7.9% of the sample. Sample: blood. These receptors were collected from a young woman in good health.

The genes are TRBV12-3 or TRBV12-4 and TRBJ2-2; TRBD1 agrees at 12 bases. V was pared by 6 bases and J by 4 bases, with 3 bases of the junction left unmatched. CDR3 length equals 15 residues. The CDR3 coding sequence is TGTGCCAGCAGGGGACAGGGGGCGGTCACCGGGGAGCTGTTTTTT. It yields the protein CASRGQGAVTGELFF.

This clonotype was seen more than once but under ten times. Written as DNA, the CDR3 is TGTGCCATCAGTGGTAACGGGGCAAATTCACCCCTCCACTTT. Its translation is CAISGNGANSPLHF. This sequence joins TRBV10-3 and TRBJ1-6; D possibly corresponds to TRBD1 (5 bases). The CDR3 contains 14 residues. The germline CDR1 and CDR2 sequences are ENHRY and SYGVKD. V was shortened by 4 bases and J by 7 bases, with 11 bases between the two germline ends.

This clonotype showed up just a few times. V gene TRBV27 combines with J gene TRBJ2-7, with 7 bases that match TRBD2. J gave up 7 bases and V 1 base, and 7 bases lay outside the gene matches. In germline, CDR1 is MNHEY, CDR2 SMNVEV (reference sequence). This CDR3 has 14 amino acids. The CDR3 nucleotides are TGTGCCAGCAGTTTATTTGGCGGGAGAGTAGAGCAGTACTTC. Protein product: CASSLFGGRVEQYF.